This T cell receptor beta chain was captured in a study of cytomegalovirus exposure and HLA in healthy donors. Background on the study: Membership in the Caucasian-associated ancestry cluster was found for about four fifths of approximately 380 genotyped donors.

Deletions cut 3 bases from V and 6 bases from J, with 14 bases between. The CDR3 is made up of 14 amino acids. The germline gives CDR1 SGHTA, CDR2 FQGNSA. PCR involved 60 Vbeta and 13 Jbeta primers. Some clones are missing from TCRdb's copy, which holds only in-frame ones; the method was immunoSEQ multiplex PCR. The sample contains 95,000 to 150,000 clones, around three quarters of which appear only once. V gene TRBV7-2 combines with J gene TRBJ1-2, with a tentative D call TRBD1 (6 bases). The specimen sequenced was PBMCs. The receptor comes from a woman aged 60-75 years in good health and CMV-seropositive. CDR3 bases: TGTGCCAGCAGCTTCGACAGGTCTGTCGATGGCTACACCTTC. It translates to CASSFDRSVDGYTF.